The rows below give T cell receptor beta chains drawn from one sample of a study of cytomegalovirus exposure and HLA in healthy donors. TCRdb keeps only in-frame clones here, not all; method: immunoSEQ multiplex PCR. Of about 99,000 clones in the sample, approximately 73% were seen once. Sequenced: PBMCs. These receptors were collected from a young woman in good health and CMV-seropositive. Both conserved end residues are part of each CDR3. Each record gives: CDR3 protein, CDR3 DNA, D gene, J gene, clone size, CDR3 length, V gene. D genes are given only for firm matches. Not all rows give a size; the values are once, few, many and, for expanded clones, a class.

CASSLADSMNTEAFF,TGTGCCAGCAGCTTAGCCGACAGCATGAACACTGAAGCTTTCTTT,NA,TRBJ1-1,NA,15,TRBV11-2
CASSFGQRGYTF,TGTGCCAGCAGTTTCGGACAGCGAGGCTACACCTTC,NA,TRBJ1-2,few,12,TRBV28
CASSSPSGTLADTQYF,TGTGCCAGCAGTTCTCCTAGCGGGACCTTAGCAGATACGCAGTATTTT,TRBD2,TRBJ2-3,NA,16,TRBV28
CASSLASPGGEQYF,TGTGCCAGCAGCTTAGCTAGCCCCGGCGGAGAGCAGTACTTC,NA,TRBJ2-7,NA,14,TRBV7-2
CASSRRQALYGYTF,TGTGCCAGCAGCCGCCGCCAGGCCCTCTATGGCTACACCTTC,NA,TRBJ1-2,NA,14,TRBV13
CASCDLDRLNTEAFF,TGTGCCAGCTGTGATCTAGACAGGTTGAACACTGAAGCTTTCTTT,NA,TRBJ1-1,NA,15,TRBV5-4
CAWVWKGLETQYF,TGTGCCTGGGTTTGGAAGGGGCTGGAGACCCAGTACTTC,NA,TRBJ2-5,once,13,TRBV30
CASSRDRADTQYF,TGTGCCAGCAGTCGGGACAGGGCAGATACGCAGTATTTT,TRBD1,TRBJ2-3,once,13,TRBV27
CASRDRAYEQFF,TGTGCCAGCAGGGACAGGGCGTATGAGCAGTTCTTC,TRBD1,TRBJ2-1,NA,12,TRBV6-1
CAISEGLADYEQYF,TGTGCCATCAGTGAAGGTCTAGCGGATTACGAGCAGTACTTC,TRBD2,TRBJ2-7,NA,14,TRBV10-3
CASSPQGGNNEQFF,TGTGCCAGCTCACCACAGGGAGGGAACAATGAGCAGTTCTTC,TRBD2,TRBJ2-1,NA,14,TRBV18
CASSYGAANTEAFF,TGTGCCAGCAGTTACGGGGCAGCTAACACTGAAGCTTTCTTT,NA,TRBJ1-1,NA,14,TRBV6-5
CASSIGTGRRYGYTF,TGCGCCAGCAGCATCGGGACAGGGAGGCGATATGGCTACACCTTC,TRBD1,TRBJ1-2,once,15,TRBV5-1
CATSRGGESYGYTF,TGTGCCACCAGCAGGGGGGGGGAGAGCTATGGCTACACCTTC,NA,TRBJ1-2,NA,14,TRBV15
CASSRTAEAFF,TGTGCCAGCAGCCGGACAGCCGAAGCTTTCTTT,NA,TRBJ1-1,few,11,TRBV5-6
CASSSRLAGGGNEQFF,TGCGCCAGCAGCTCCCGACTAGCGGGGGGTGGAAATGAGCAGTTCTTC,TRBD2,TRBJ2-1,NA,16,TRBV5-1
CASSGSGGENKNIQYF,TGTGCCAGCAGCGGAAGCGGGGGGGAAAACAAAAACATTCAGTACTTC,TRBD2,TRBJ2-4,NA,16,TRBV6-6
CASSGGGSIRFPDTQYF,TGTGCCAGCAGTGGGGGGGGTAGTATTCGTTTTCCAGATACGCAGTATTTT,TRBD2,TRBJ2-3,NA,17,TRBV6-1
CAWSPQREQYF,TGTGCCTGGAGCCCCCAGCGGGAGCAGTACTTC,NA,TRBJ2-7,few,11,TRBV30
CAWSVGTGFYEQYF,TGTGCCTGGAGTGTAGGGACAGGGTTCTACGAGCAGTACTTC,TRBD1,TRBJ2-7,NA,14,TRBV30
CASSVGGDIQYF,TGTGCCAGCAGCGTAGGGGGGGACATTCAGTACTTC,NA,TRBJ2-4,NA,12,TRBV9
CASSPELNTEAFF,TGTGCCAGCTCACCGGAGTTGAACACTGAAGCTTTCTTT,NA,TRBJ1-1,NA,13,TRBV18
CASQQGQGILGYTF,TGTGCCAGTCAACAGGGACAGGGGATTCTTGGCTACACCTTC,TRBD1,TRBJ1-2,NA,14,TRBV19
CAISDPLYPNEQFF,TGTGCCATCAGTGACCCCCTCTATCCGAATGAGCAGTTCTTC,NA,TRBJ2-1,NA,14,TRBV10-3
CASSDREKGGNTEAFF,TGCGCCAGCAGCGACAGGGAGAAGGGGGGGAACACTGAAGCTTTCTTT,TRBD1,TRBJ1-1,few,16,TRBV5-1
CASRASRGTGELFF,TGTGCCAGCAGGGCCTCGCGGGGCACCGGGGAGCTGTTTTTT,NA,TRBJ2-2,NA,14,TRBV14
CASSESKGTSPAGTQYF,TGCGCCAGCAGTGAGTCGAAGGGGACTAGCCCGGCCGGTACGCAGTATTTT,TRBD2,TRBJ2-3,once,17,TRBV10-2
CASRSGGPRNEQFF,TGTGCCAGCCGAAGCGGAGGGCCTAGGAATGAGCAGTTCTTC,NA,TRBJ2-1,NA,14,TRBV27
CASSPGGQGKGYTF,TGCGCCAGCAGCCCGGGCGGACAGGGGAAGGGCTACACCTTC,TRBD1,TRBJ1-2,NA,14,TRBV5-1
CASSPDGREEYF,TGTGCCAGCAGCCCGGATGGGCGGGAGGAGTACTTC,TRBD2,TRBJ2-7,NA,12,TRBV9
CASSLGLVSVEQFF,TGTGCCAGCAGCTTAGGACTAGTATCCGTTGAGCAGTTCTTC,NA,TRBJ2-1,NA,14,TRBV13
CASSANRQGSTEAFF,TGTGCCAGCAGCGCAAACCGACAGGGAAGCACTGAAGCTTTCTTT,TRBD1,TRBJ1-1,NA,15,TRBV28
CASRLGGTEAFF,TGTGCCAGCAGACTTGGGGGGACTGAAGCTTTCTTT,NA,TRBJ1-1,NA,12,TRBV5-6
CASRKTGQPGPYEQYF,TGTGCCAGCAGAAAAACGGGACAGCCCGGACCCTACGAGCAGTACTTC,TRBD1,TRBJ2-7,NA,16,TRBV7-3
CASSLGGNNEKLFF,TGTGCCAGCAGTTTGGGGGGGAACAATGAAAAACTGTTTTTT,NA,TRBJ1-4,NA,14,TRBV28